This T cell receptor (beta chain) was retrieved from a study of blood T cell repertoires in COVID-19. Looking at the study overall: Samples of COVID-19 (acute and convalescent) were obtained from the United States, Italy and Spain. PBMCs, B-cell-depleted T cells, or T cells were the source of the cDNA or gDNA that made up the material.

Only in-frame clones appear in the TCRdb table, and some are missing; sequencing was by immunoSEQ multiplex PCR. This table holds tens of thousands of clones, roughly nine tenths found once. Germline V gene lookup returns CDR1 SGHNT and CDR2 YYREEE (reference sequence). V was trimmed by 0 bases and J by 3 bases, leaving 6 bases between them. The CDR3 has 13 residues. V usage is TRBV5-4 and J usage is TRBJ1-2; D uncertain. Source material: peripheral blood. The TCR sequence derives from a man of 80 years or more in a cohort sampled during active COVID-19. CDR3 sequence: CASSLASDYGYTF. Written as DNA, the CDR3 is TGTGCCAGCAGCTTGGCTTCCGACTATGGCTACACCTTC.